These T cell receptor beta chains were read from a single sample in a study of regulatory T cells in long-lasting Graves disease. TCRdb used MiXCR to reprocess the multiplex PCR reads, holding one entry per CDR3 protein. The sample consists of hundreds of thousands of distinct CDR3 sequences, about 32% of them appearing once. The input for sequencing was peripheral blood mononuclear cells (PBMCs), taken when the disease was refractory, from a patient treated with antithyroid drugs. These receptors came from a female donor with Graves disease. Each CDR3 is given with its conserved first and last residue. D genes are given only for firm matches. Clone size appears in some rows only: once, few, many, or a class for an expanded clone.

J gene: TRBJ2-7
D gene: TRBD2
clone size: many
V gene: TRBV2
CDR3 DNA: TGTGCCAGCGAACTAGGGACTAGCGGGATAGCAATCCTATCCGAGCAGTACTTC
CDR3 protein: CASELGTSGIAILSEQYF

J gene: TRBJ1-4
D gene: .
clone size: few
V gene: TRBV30
CDR3 DNA: TGTGCCTACTTGGGGAGGGATGAAAAACTGTTTTTT
CDR3 protein: CAYLGRDEKLFF

J gene: TRBJ1-6
D gene: .
clone size: .
V gene: TRBV30
CDR3 DNA: TGTGCCTGCCCCGAAGCAGGGACCAAAAAGTGGCCCCTCCACTTT
CDR3 protein: CACPEAGTKKWPLHF

J gene: TRBJ1-1
D gene: .
clone size: .
V gene: TRBV10-2
CDR3 DNA: TGCGCCAGCAGTGACCCAGTGAACACTGAAGCTTTCTTT
CDR3 protein: CASSDPVNTEAFF

J gene: TRBJ1-5
D gene: TRBD1
clone size: .
V gene: TRBV20-1
CDR3 DNA: TGCAGTGCTAGCGGACAGGGTACTCAGCCCCAGCATTTT
CDR3 protein: CSASGQGTQPQHF

J gene: TRBJ2-7
D gene: .
clone size: few
V gene: TRBV11-2
CDR3 DNA: TGTGCCAGCAGCTCAAGTGGGAGGGGGACCTACGAGCAGTACTTC
CDR3 protein: CASSSSGRGTYEQYF

J gene: TRBJ2-3
D gene: .
clone size: .
V gene: TRBV6-4
CDR3 DNA: TGTGCCAGCAGTTACTCGGGTCGACTCACAGATACGCAGTATTTT
CDR3 protein: CASSYSGRLTDTQYF

J gene: TRBJ1-5
D gene: .
clone size: few
V gene: TRBV20-1
CDR3 DNA: TGCAGTGCTAGCGAAATGGGGGCGGGAAATCAGCCCCAGCATTTT
CDR3 protein: CSASEMGAGNQPQHF

J gene: TRBJ1-2
D gene: .
clone size: few
V gene: TRBV15
CDR3 DNA: TGTGCCACCAGCAGAGATTGGCGTTTGAAGGGGCCCGACTATGGCTACACCTTC
CDR3 protein: CATSRDWRLKGPDYGYTF

J gene: TRBJ2-3
D gene: .
clone size: few
V gene: TRBV7-9
CDR3 DNA: TGTGCCAGCAGCTTAGACAGCACAGATACGCAGTATTTT
CDR3 protein: CASSLDSTDTQYF

J gene: TRBJ2-7
D gene: TRBD1
clone size: few
V gene: TRBV6-2/TRBV6-3
CDR3 DNA: TGTGCCAGCGGGCAAACCGGGACAGCATCCTACGAGCAGTACTTC
CDR3 protein: CASGQTGTASYEQYF

J gene: TRBJ2-6
D gene: .
clone size: .
V gene: TRBV11-2
CDR3 DNA: TGTGCCAGCAGCTCAAAGGACTCTGGGGCCAACGTCCTGACTTTC
CDR3 protein: CASSSKDSGANVLTF

J gene: TRBJ2-2
D gene: .
clone size: few
V gene: TRBV15
CDR3 DNA: TGTGCCACCAGCAGAGGTTCTTTTTCGAACACCGGGGAGCTGTTTTTT
CDR3 protein: CATSRGSFSNTGELFF

J gene: TRBJ1-2
D gene: .
clone size: .
V gene: TRBV5-5
CDR3 DNA: TGTGCCAGCAGCTTCCTTAATGACAGCGGGAATGGCTACACCTTC
CDR3 protein: CASSFLNDSGNGYTF

J gene: TRBJ2-5
D gene: TRBD2
clone size: .
V gene: TRBV6-2/TRBV6-3
CDR3 DNA: TGTGCCAGCAGTTACAGTCGTTCGGCTAGCGGGCGGGAGACCCAGTACTTC
CDR3 protein: CASSYSRSASGRETQYF

J gene: TRBJ1-5
D gene: .
clone size: .
V gene: TRBV15
CDR3 DNA: TGTGCCACCAGCAGAGATCATATCTCGGGTATTGGCAATCAGCCCCAGCATTTT
CDR3 protein: CATSRDHISGIGNQPQHF

J gene: TRBJ2-2
D gene: TRBD1
clone size: few
V gene: TRBV5-1
CDR3 DNA: TGCGCCAGCAGCTTCCCACCTACCTTGACAGGGGGCTTCACCGGGGAGCTGTTTTTT
CDR3 protein: CASSFPPTLTGGFTGELFF

J gene: TRBJ1-2
D gene: TRBD1
clone size: once
V gene: TRBV25-1
CDR3 DNA: TGTGCCAGCAGTGATTATGGGACAGGAGGGAGAGCTAACTATGGCTACACCTTC
CDR3 protein: CASSDYGTGGRANYGYTF

J gene: TRBJ1-1
D gene: .
clone size: few
V gene: TRBV29-1
CDR3 DNA: TGCAGCGTAAGGGAAAACACTGAAGCTTTCTTT
CDR3 protein: CSVRENTEAFF

J gene: TRBJ2-7
D gene: .
clone size: .
V gene: TRBV7-9
CDR3 DNA: TGTGCCAGCAGCCTCAATCCAGTCTACGAGCAGTACTTC
CDR3 protein: CASSLNPVYEQYF

J gene: TRBJ1-3
D gene: .
clone size: few
V gene: TRBV20-1
CDR3 DNA: TGCAGTGCTAGCGGGCAGGACCCCTCTGGAAACACCATATATTTT
CDR3 protein: CSASGQDPSGNTIYF

J gene: TRBJ2-7
D gene: TRBD2
clone size: .
V gene: TRBV20-1
CDR3 DNA: TGCAGTGCTGGAGAGGTGCTAGCGGGAGCCCTCCAAAGCTACGAGCAGTACTTC
CDR3 protein: CSAGEVLAGALQSYEQYF

J gene: TRBJ1-5
D gene: .
clone size: many
V gene: TRBV2
CDR3 DNA: TGTGCCAGCAGTGAAGAACGGGGCGGGCAGCCCCAGCATTTT
CDR3 protein: CASSEERGGQPQHF

J gene: TRBJ2-7
D gene: TRBD2
clone size: few
V gene: TRBV11-2
CDR3 DNA: TGTGCCAGCAGCTTAAGAGGACTAGCGAGCTACGAGCAGTACTTC
CDR3 protein: CASSLRGLASYEQYF

J gene: TRBJ2-7
D gene: TRBD2
clone size: .
V gene: TRBV29-1
CDR3 DNA: TGCAGCGCGTTCCCCACCGGGGCTAGCGGGAACGAGCAGTACTTC
CDR3 protein: CSAFPTGASGNEQYF

J gene: TRBJ2-7
D gene: TRBD2
clone size: .
V gene: TRBV7-2
CDR3 DNA: TGTGTCAGCAGCTTTCGGGAGGGCCGGTACGAGCAGTACTTC
CDR3 protein: CVSSFREGRYEQYF

J gene: TRBJ2-2
D gene: TRBD2
clone size: .
V gene: TRBV10-3
CDR3 DNA: TGTGCCATCACCAACCCGGGAGGGGTCACCGGGGAGCTGTTTTTT
CDR3 protein: CAITNPGGVTGELFF

J gene: TRBJ2-2
D gene: TRBD2
clone size: few
V gene: TRBV19
CDR3 DNA: TGTGCCAGTAGTACTAGCGGGGGAGGAACCGGGGAGCTGTTTTTT
CDR3 protein: CASSTSGGGTGELFF

J gene: TRBJ1-1
D gene: .
clone size: many
V gene: TRBV27
CDR3 DNA: TGTGCCAGCAGTTTACGGGCGGGGGGGAACACTGAAGCTTTCTTT
CDR3 protein: CASSLRAGGNTEAFF

J gene: TRBJ2-5
D gene: .
clone size: few
V gene: TRBV6-1
CDR3 DNA: TGTGCCAGCAGTGAAGCGCTTCTAGGGGGTCAAGAGACCCAGTACTTC
CDR3 protein: CASSEALLGGQETQYF

J gene: TRBJ1-2
D gene: TRBD1
clone size: few
V gene: TRBV3-1
CDR3 DNA: TGTGCCAGCAGCCAAACTGCAGGACAGGGCTATGGCTACACCTTC
CDR3 protein: CASSQTAGQGYGYTF

J gene: TRBJ2-3
D gene: TRBD1
clone size: .
V gene: TRBV19
CDR3 DNA: TGTGCCAGTAGTCACCGTCCGACAGGGTACCTTACGGATACGCAGTATTTT
CDR3 protein: CASSHRPTGYLTDTQYF

J gene: TRBJ2-7
D gene: .
clone size: .
V gene: TRBV3-1
CDR3 DNA: TGTGCCAGCAGCCAAGCTGAAAAGATAGGCTACGAGCAGTACTTC
CDR3 protein: CASSQAEKIGYEQYF

J gene: TRBJ2-7
D gene: .
clone size: few
V gene: TRBV11-2
CDR3 DNA: TGTGCCAGCAGCTTTATCGGGGGTCCCTACGAGCAGTACTTC
CDR3 protein: CASSFIGGPYEQYF

J gene: TRBJ1-2
D gene: TRBD1
clone size: few
V gene: TRBV5-6
CDR3 DNA: TGTGCCAGCAGCATACAGGGGGCCTTAGTTGACGGCTACACCTTC
CDR3 protein: CASSIQGALVDGYTF

J gene: TRBJ1-1
D gene: .
clone size: .
V gene: TRBV9
CDR3 DNA: TGTGCCAGCAGGGTGAGGGAGGGCCCGAACACTGAAGCTTTCTTT
CDR3 protein: CASRVREGPNTEAFF

J gene: TRBJ2-2
D gene: .
clone size: .
V gene: TRBV5-1
CDR3 DNA: TGCGCCAGCAGCTTGGTGGTACAGATCACCGGGGAGCTGTTTTTT
CDR3 protein: CASSLVVQITGELFF

J gene: TRBJ2-5
D gene: TRBD1
clone size: few
V gene: TRBV20-1
CDR3 DNA: TGCAGCTCACAGGGGTACGAGACCCAGTACTTC
CDR3 protein: CSSQGYETQYF

J gene: TRBJ2-7
D gene: TRBD1
clone size: .
V gene: TRBV29-1
CDR3 DNA: TGCAGCGCGGGGACAGCCTACGAGCAGTACTTC
CDR3 protein: CSAGTAYEQYF

J gene: TRBJ2-3
D gene: TRBD2
clone size: .
V gene: TRBV27
CDR3 DNA: TGTGCCAGCGAGAAAAGGACTAGCGGACCCGGATCGTCAGATACGCAGTATTTT
CDR3 protein: CASEKRTSGPGSSDTQYF

J gene: TRBJ2-7
D gene: TRBD2
clone size: .
V gene: TRBV20-1
CDR3 DNA: TGCAGTGCTCCAAGGACTAGCGGTGACCCTGCCGAGCAGTACTTC
CDR3 protein: CSAPRTSGDPAEQYF

J gene: TRBJ2-3
D gene: TRBD2
clone size: .
V gene: TRBV7-9
CDR3 DNA: TGTGCCAGCAGCTTAACTAGCGGGAGTGATACGCAGTATTTT
CDR3 protein: CASSLTSGSDTQYF

J gene: TRBJ2-5
D gene: .
clone size: few
V gene: TRBV29-1
CDR3 DNA: TGCAGCGTTGAGCAGGACCAAGAGACCCAGTACTTC
CDR3 protein: CSVEQDQETQYF

J gene: TRBJ2-5
D gene: TRBD2
clone size: few
V gene: TRBV6-1
CDR3 DNA: TGTGCCACCAGGGCGGGGGGTAGAGAGACCCAGTACTTC
CDR3 protein: CATRAGGRETQYF

J gene: TRBJ1-5
D gene: .
clone size: few
V gene: TRBV6-5
CDR3 DNA: TGTGCCAGCAGTTACTCGTCCAGGGACCAGCCCCAGCATTTT
CDR3 protein: CASSYSSRDQPQHF

J gene: TRBJ2-5
D gene: .
clone size: .
V gene: TRBV29-1
CDR3 DNA: TGCAGCGTTGGGGAGTTGAGGGAGACCCAGTACTTC
CDR3 protein: CSVGELRETQYF

J gene: TRBJ2-5
D gene: .
clone size: .
V gene: TRBV3-1
CDR3 DNA: TGTGCCAGCAGCCAAGGTAGAGCTTTAGAGACCCAGTACTTC
CDR3 protein: CASSQGRALETQYF

J gene: TRBJ1-3
D gene: .
clone size: .
V gene: TRBV12-5
CDR3 DNA: TGTGCTAGTGCCTCGGGCCTTTCCTCTGGAAACACCATATATTTT
CDR3 protein: CASASGLSSGNTIYF

J gene: TRBJ1-1
D gene: .
clone size: many
V gene: TRBV27
CDR3 DNA: TGTGCCAGCAGTTTATCCGGGACCCGGAGGGGTTTCTTT
CDR3 protein: CASSLSGTRRGFF

J gene: TRBJ2-5
D gene: .
clone size: .
V gene: TRBV11-2
CDR3 DNA: TGTGCCAGCAGCTTAGATCACTTCCAAGAGACCCAGTACTTC
CDR3 protein: CASSLDHFQETQYF

J gene: TRBJ2-7
D gene: TRBD1
clone size: once
V gene: TRBV5-6
CDR3 DNA: TGTGCCAGCCTACCCTGGGAGGACAGGGGGGTCGAGCAGTACTTC
CDR3 protein: CASLPWEDRGVEQYF

J gene: TRBJ2-7
D gene: .
clone size: few
V gene: TRBV30
CDR3 DNA: TGTGCCTGGAGTGTTAGTTTAGAGCAGTACTTC
CDR3 protein: CAWSVSLEQYF

J gene: TRBJ1-2
D gene: .
clone size: .
V gene: TRBV20-1
CDR3 DNA: TGCAGTGCTAGTTTTGGAAACTATGGCTACACCTTC
CDR3 protein: CSASFGNYGYTF

J gene: TRBJ1-5
D gene: .
clone size: many
V gene: TRBV12-3/TRBV12-4
CDR3 DNA: TGTGCCAGCAGTTTAGGGGGACCCTTCGGGCAGCCCCAGCATTTT
CDR3 protein: CASSLGGPFGQPQHF

J gene: TRBJ1-3
D gene: .
clone size: .
V gene: TRBV9
CDR3 DNA: TGTGCCAGCAGCCCGACCGGGACGCCGGAGAGGGGAAACACCATATATTTT
CDR3 protein: CASSPTGTPERGNTIYF

J gene: TRBJ1-5
D gene: .
clone size: .
V gene: TRBV12-3/TRBV12-4
CDR3 DNA: TGTGCCAGCAGTTTCAAGAGGGAGGATCAGCCCCAGCATTTT
CDR3 protein: CASSFKREDQPQHF

J gene: TRBJ1-2
D gene: TRBD1
clone size: .
V gene: TRBV27
CDR3 DNA: TGTGCCAGCAGTGCTACAGGGGGCTGGGGTGGCTACACCTTC
CDR3 protein: CASSATGGWGGYTF

J gene: TRBJ1-4
D gene: .
clone size: few
V gene: TRBV7-3
CDR3 DNA: TGTGCCAGCAGCACCCTACAGGGTACAGGGGAAAAACTGTTTTTT
CDR3 protein: CASSTLQGTGEKLFF